A selection of T cell receptor beta chains follows, all from one sample in a study of T cells after posttransplantation cyclophosphamide. Clones were sequenced by immunoSEQ multiplex PCR, and TCRdb holds only the in-frame ones, with some missing. The table has 3,900 or so clones, around 68% seen once. Sequenced material: memory CD8+ T cells sorted from blood. The receptors stem from a man under 40 in good health and a related stem cell transplant donor. Each CDR3 is given with its conserved first and last residue. D genes are given only for firm matches. Not every row has a clone size; where given, it reads once, few, many or a size class.

len,d_gene,abundance,v_gene,j_gene,CDR3aa,CDR3nt
16,TRBD2,NA,TRBV9,TRBJ2-1,CASSDRTSGVKNEQFF,TGTGCCAGCAGCGACAGGACTAGCGGGGTTAAGAATGAGCAGTTCTTC
13,TRBD1,NA,TRBV10-3,TRBJ1-1,CAASQGEGTEAFF,TGTGCCGCATCACAGGGGGAGGGCACTGAAGCTTTCTTT
18,TRBD2,NA,TRBV4-2,TRBJ2-3,CASSQEMYDSGAADTQYF,TGTGCCAGCAGCCAAGAGATGTATGACAGCGGGGCTGCAGATACGCAGTATTTT
15,NA,NA,TRBV7-9,TRBJ1-2,CASSLSGEEYYGYTF,TGTGCCAGCAGCCTGTCGGGGGAGGAATACTATGGCTACACCTTC
16,TRBD1,few,TRBV7-9,TRBJ1-3,CASSLGTGMDGNTIYF,TGTGCCAGCAGCCTCGGGACAGGGATGGATGGAAACACCATATATTTT
15,NA,NA,TRBV6-4,TRBJ2-1,CASSEVGAGHNEQFF,TGTGCCAGCAGTGAGGTAGGGGCAGGGCACAATGAGCAGTTCTTC
15,NA,NA,TRBV7-3,TRBJ2-1,CASSLSSTGRNEQFF,TGTGCCAGCAGCTTAAGTTCAACAGGGAGAAATGAGCAGTTCTTC
15,TRBD1,NA,TRBV6-1,TRBJ1-4,CASSESAGQNEKLFF,TGTGCCAGCAGTGAAAGTGCGGGACAGAATGAAAAACTGTTTTTT
15,NA,medium-sized,TRBV5-1,TRBJ2-1,CASSPTGGSYNEQFF,TGCGCCAGCAGCCCAACAGGCGGCTCCTACAATGAGCAGTTCTTC
15,TRBD2,few,TRBV27,TRBJ2-1,CASSYKAGGYNEQFF,TGTGCCAGCAGTTATAAAGCGGGGGGCTACAATGAGCAGTTCTTC
14,TRBD2,NA,TRBV9,TRBJ2-1,CASSVAGGDNEQFF,TGTGCCAGCAGCGTAGCGGGGGGGGACAATGAGCAGTTCTTC
16,NA,medium-sized,TRBV5-4,TRBJ2-1,CASSGDSSASYNEQFF,TGTGCCAGCAGCGGCGACAGCTCTGCTTCCTACAATGAGCAGTTCTTC
15,TRBD2,few,TRBV5-3,TRBJ2-1,CARRPSSGGANEQFF,TGTGCCAGAAGGCCTAGTAGCGGGGGGGCCAATGAGCAGTTCTTC
17,TRBD2,NA,TRBV11-2,TRBJ2-1,CASSLGPAGGPYNEQFF,TGTGCCAGCAGCTTAGGGCCAGCGGGGGGGCCGTACAATGAGCAGTTCTTC
15,NA,NA,TRBV7-8,TRBJ1-2,CASTFAAGNNYGYTF,TGTGCCAGCACCTTTGCGGCAGGGAACAACTATGGCTACACCTTC
12,TRBD1,medium-sized,TRBV23-1,TRBJ1-3,CAPKGAGNTIYF,TGCGCCCCCAAGGGGGCAGGGAACACCATATATTTT
15,TRBD1,NA,TRBV5-6,TRBJ2-1,CASSLDGTGYNEQFF,TGTGCCAGCAGCCTGGACGGGACAGGGTACAATGAGCAGTTCTTC
15,TRBD1,NA,TRBV27,TRBJ2-1,CASTRPGTGGDEQFF,TGTGCCAGCACCCGACCGGGGACAGGGGGTGATGAGCAGTTCTTC
13,NA,NA,TRBV19,TRBJ1-1,CASSIGEGTEAFF,TGTGCCAGTAGTATAGGGGAGGGCACTGAAGCTTTCTTT
14,NA,few,TRBV6-4,TRBJ2-1,CASRPDTDYNEQFF,TGTGCCAGCAGACCCGACACGGACTACAATGAGCAGTTCTTC
14,NA,few,TRBV6-5,TRBJ1-1,CASSLSGVNTEAFF,TGTGCCAGCAGCCTTAGTGGAGTGAACACTGAAGCTTTCTTT
15,NA,NA,TRBV29-1,TRBJ2-2,CSATLQGPNTGELFF,TGCAGCGCCACGCTCCAGGGCCCGAACACCGGGGAGCTGTTTTTT
15,NA,NA,TRBV9,TRBJ2-7,CASSFGQGTAYEQYF,TGTGCCAGCAGTTTCGGGCAGGGGACGGCATACGAGCAGTACTTC
12,NA,medium-sized,TRBV7-3,TRBJ2-7,CASSPGAGEQYF,TGTGCCAGCAGCCCTGGGGCTGGCGAGCAGTACTTC
17,TRBD2,NA,TRBV11-2,TRBJ2-7,CASSQGLAGGSSYEQYF,TGTGCCAGCAGCCAAGGACTAGCGGGGGGGAGCTCCTACGAGCAGTACTTC
15,NA,NA,TRBV9,TRBJ2-7,CASSIRQRTAYEQYF,TGTGCCAGCAGCATCAGACAGAGGACGGCATACGAGCAGTACTTC
16,NA,NA,TRBV6-5,TRBJ1-6,CASSYSPGGSDSPLHF,TGTGCCAGCAGTTACTCGCCCGGGGGAAGTGATTCACCCCTCCACTTT
15,NA,NA,TRBV9,TRBJ2-7,CASSIGQKTAYEQYF,TGTGCCAGCAGTATCGGACAGAAGACGGCATACGAGCAGTACTTC
15,TRBD1,NA,TRBV10-3,TRBJ1-2,CAISGPPTGRDGYTF,TGTGCCATCAGTGGCCCACCGACAGGGCGGGATGGCTACACCTTC
16,TRBD1,NA,TRBV4-3,TRBJ1-2,CASSPMRTGGAHGYTF,TGCGCCAGCAGCCCTATGCGGACAGGGGGCGCGCATGGCTACACCTTC
13,NA,NA,TRBV7-6,TRBJ2-2,CASSSGYGGELFF,TGTGCCAGCAGCTCAGGATACGGCGGGGAGCTGTTTTTT
16,TRBD1,NA,TRBV30,TRBJ1-2,CAWSRGRGWRRYGYTF,TGTGCCTGGAGTCGGGGCAGGGGGTGGAGGAGATACGGCTACACCTTC
14,TRBD1,NA,TRBV28,TRBJ2-7,CASSPRGQGDEQYF,TGTGCCAGCAGTCCAAGGGGACAGGGGGACGAGCAGTACTTC
14,NA,NA,TRBV5-6,TRBJ1-5,CASSLGSGHQPQHF,TGTGCCAGCAGCTTGGGGTCAGGGCATCAGCCCCAGCATTTT
13,TRBD1,NA,TRBV28,TRBJ2-7,CASSIPGQDEQYF,TGTGCCAGCAGTATTCCGGGACAGGACGAGCAGTACTTC
15,TRBD2,few,TRBV7-8,TRBJ2-5,CASRVGAGGQETQYF,TGTGCCAGCAGGGTGGGGGCGGGGGGACAAGAGACCCAGTACTTC
14,TRBD1,NA,TRBV28,TRBJ1-5,CASSSGQGNQPQHF,TGTGCCAGCAGTTCCGGACAGGGCAATCAGCCCCAGCATTTT
11,NA,NA,TRBV7-6,TRBJ2-5,CASSFLATQYF,TGTGCCAGCAGCTTCCTGGCGACCCAGTACTTC
18,TRBD1,NA,TRBV7-9,TRBJ2-2,CASSLPKGQGADTGELFF,TGTGCCAGCAGCTTACCTAAAGGACAGGGGGCGGACACCGGGGAGCTGTTTTTT
13,NA,once,TRBV19,TRBJ1-1,CASTELEYTEAFF,TGTGCCAGTACGGAGCTCGAGTACACTGAAGCTTTCTTT
14,NA,NA,TRBV6-6,TRBJ1-1,CASSYSGQSSPAFF,TGTGCCAGCAGTTACTCGGGGCAGTCCTCGCCAGCTTTCTTT
13,TRBD1,NA,TRBV5-4,TRBJ1-5,CASSLDRESPQHF,TGTGCCAGCAGCTTAGACAGGGAGTCCCCCCAGCATTTT
15,TRBD2,NA,TRBV6-5,TRBJ2-7,CASSRLAGSSYEQYF,TGTGCCAGCAGTCGACTAGCGGGGAGCTCCTACGAGCAGTACTTC
14,NA,NA,TRBV27,TRBJ2-2,CASSLGGYTGELFF,TGTGCCAGCAGTTTAGGCGGGTACACCGGGGAGCTGTTTTTT
14,NA,NA,TRBV5-8,TRBJ2-1,CASSLSRGGNEQFF,TGTGCCAGCAGTTTGTCCAGGGGTGGGAATGAGCAGTTCTTC
16,TRBD2,NA,TRBV7-9,TRBJ2-3,CASSPKRGGGTDTQYF,TGTGCCAGCAGTCCGAAGCGGGGGGGCGGTACAGATACGCAGTATTTT
14,NA,few,TRBV7-3,TRBJ2-1,CASSLAGSGDEQFF,TGTGCCAGCAGCTTGGCAGGGTCGGGGGATGAGCAGTTCTTC
13,TRBD1,medium-sized,TRBV7-3,TRBJ1-1,CASSLDRDAEAFF,TGTGCCAGCAGCTTGGACAGGGACGCTGAAGCTTTCTTT
15,TRBD1,NA,TRBV6-4,TRBJ2-1,CASSEGTGGYNEQFF,TGTGCCAGCAGTGAAGGGACAGGGGGATACAATGAGCAGTTCTTC
15,NA,once,TRBV10-3,TRBJ2-2,CAISDTTASTGELFF,TGTGCCATCAGTGACACCACTGCGAGCACCGGGGAGCTGTTTTTT
15,TRBD1,NA,TRBV4-1,TRBJ2-7,CASSQGATGVYEQYF,TGCGCCAGCAGCCAAGGGGCGACAGGGGTCTACGAGCAGTACTTC
17,NA,NA,TRBV27,TRBJ2-3,CASSFAGAAGSTDTQYF,TGTGCCAGCAGTTTCGCCGGGGCAGCGGGTAGCACAGATACGCAGTATTTT